This TCR beta chain was captured by sequencing in a study of T cell responses to AZD1222 COVID-19 vaccine. For the study at large: Pooled together were second doses at about 4 or about 12 weeks.

Sequencing used immunoSEQ multiplex PCR; TCRdb keeps in-frame clones, though not all of them. The profile shows tens of thousands of clones, around 82% of them singletons. The CDR3 is 17 residues long. Germline V gene data show CDR1 as SGHAT and CDR2 as FQNNGV. With 5 bases removed from V and 6 bases from J, the gap between germline ends came to 20 bases. Sequencing used peripheral blood, obtained on day 0 of AZD1222 vaccination. The chain links TRBV11-2 to TRBJ1-6, with D possibly being TRBD1 (6 bases). This clonotype originated in an adult in good health. The CDR3 DNA follows: TGTGCCAGCAGCGCGCGTAGGGCGGGACAAAGTAATTCACCCCTCCACTTT. Translating gives CASSARRAGQSNSPLHF.